This is a list of T cell receptor beta chains from one sample in a study of CD8 T cells in ankylosing spondylitis. TCRdb redid the calling of the 5' RACE reads with MiXCR, one entry per CDR3 protein. This sample yields 250,000 or so distinct CDR3 sequences, of which 20% to 30% are seen a single time; 0.61% belongs to the top ten. The source material was blood, either unsorted or a sorted T cell fraction (not recorded which). These receptors all come from a male donor with ankylosing spondylitis or in good health (not recorded which). Each CDR3 is given with its conserved first and last residue. A D gene is named only where the DNA matches it firmly.

j_call d_call v_call cdr3_aa
TRBJ2-7 . TRBV6-1 CASSRLGPGYEQYF
TRBJ2-7 . TRBV20-1 CSARERGEQYF
TRBJ2-1 . TRBV15 CATSRLRWGDFSSYNEQFF
TRBJ2-7 TRBD1 TRBV6-5 CASSYSILGQYEQYF
TRBJ2-7 . TRBV20-1 CSASFLGHVDPDEQYF
TRBJ2-3 TRBD1 TRBV12-3/TRBV12-4 CASTHRGVGTDTQYF
TRBJ1-1 . TRBV12-3/TRBV12-4 CASSRSRRVNTEAFF
TRBJ1-2 . TRBV20-1 CSARSSGYGYTF
TRBJ2-3 . TRBV14 CASSPSRATDTQYF
TRBJ1-6 . TRBV7-2 CAFRGGVNSPLHF
TRBJ1-6 . TRBV10-3 CAISVQEFNSPLHF
TRBJ2-4 TRBD1 TRBV5-6 CASSFRTGSKNIQYF
TRBJ2-7 TRBD1 TRBV2 CASIGQGAREQYF
TRBJ1-2 . TRBV20-1 CSARPTPGTFYTF
TRBJ1-2 . TRBV4-2 CASSPSGDYYGYTF
TRBJ2-1 TRBD1 TRBV28 CASSGGQIEQFF
TRBJ2-1 . TRBV20-1 CSARGRDEQFF
TRBJ2-1 TRBD2 TRBV24-1 CATSDTGTSGEIYNEQFF
TRBJ2-7 . TRBV12-3/TRBV12-4 CASSLTYGGRYEQYF
TRBJ2-3 . TRBV18 CASSPSLYTQYF
TRBJ2-1 . TRBV10-3 CAISESTHNEQFF
TRBJ2-7 . TRBV24-1 CATSDLPLLQGPGEQYF
TRBJ2-3 . TRBV7-2 CARDTQYF
TRBJ1-1 . TRBV10-3 CAASGATNTEAFF
TRBJ2-3 TRBD2 TRBV3-1 CASSQGRGDTQYF
TRBJ1-1 . TRBV6-5 CASSFEGRGRAFF
TRBJ2-7 . TRBV23-1 CASSQSIGVTSYEQYF
TRBJ2-1 . TRBV12-3/TRBV12-4 CASSLAGDNEQFF
TRBJ2-2 . TRBV3-1 CASSFPASRPGELVF
TRBJ2-3 . TRBV20-1 CSALSPASEGDTQYF
TRBJ2-7 . TRBV20-1 CSARATGQDYEQYF
TRBJ2-2 TRBD1 TRBV12-3/TRBV12-4 CASSSTGGTGELFF
TRBJ2-3 TRBD2 TRBV12-3/TRBV12-4 CASSDLAGDGDTQYF
TRBJ1-2 TRBD1 TRBV6-2/TRBV6-3 CASTIQGPYYGYTF
TRBJ2-3 . TRBV28 CASRWGLPSADTQYF
TRBJ1-2 . TRBV4-2 CASSQEDRSNYGYTF
TRBJ2-7 TRBD1 TRBV27 CASSSTGALSYEQYF
TRBJ1-1 . TRBV29-1 CSVVPQVMNTEAFF
TRBJ2-3 . TRBV7-2 CASSPDRESTDTQYF
TRBJ2-1 . TRBV7-3 CASSAQGYEQFF
TRBJ2-1 TRBD2 TRBV6-1 CASSGLAGARGEQFF
TRBJ2-5 . TRBV6-5 CASSLGGGVETQYF
TRBJ2-3 . TRBV7-9 CASSTTGSWTDTQYF
TRBJ2-5 . TRBV29-1 CSVDRQVRGGTQYF
TRBJ2-7 . TRBV20-1 CSAIGGPYEQYF
TRBJ2-3 TRBD2 TRBV20-1 CSAKTSGGGTSGADTQYF
TRBJ2-7 . TRBV20-1 CSASRNYYEQYF
TRBJ2-7 TRBD2 TRBV10-3 CAISESSGGYEQYF
TRBJ2-1 . TRBV20-1 CSARALLGRGPGNEQFF
TRBJ1-1 . TRBV7-9 CASSSARVTEAFF